This T cell receptor beta chain was identified during a study of blood T cell repertoires in COVID-19. Libraries were prepared by immunoSEQ multiplex PCR; TCRdb keeps only in-frame clonotypes and omits some of them. The repertoire consists of fewer than 350,000 clones, with 90% occurring once and the leading ten covering roughly 1.5%. The CDR3 runs 14 residues. The ends were cut back, 0 bases at V and 5 bases at J, with 9 bases in the middle. Germline V gives CDR1 SGHRS, CDR2 YFSETQ. The V call is TRBV5-1, the J call TRBJ1-5; D not resolved. The sequenced material came from PBMCs or T cells enriched from blood (not recorded which). This clonotype was sampled from a woman in her late teens or twenties with acute COVID-19. The CDR3 DNA sequence: TGCGCCAGCAGCTTGGGAACGGGTGATCAGCCCCAGCATTTT. It codes for CASSLGTGDQPQHF.